This TCR beta chain appears in the sequencing data of a study of vaccination effects on CD4 cells after COVID-19 (dated 2022 in TCRdb). About the study as a whole: Each participant received two doses of an mRNA SARS-CoV-2 vaccine, either BNT162b2 or mRNA-1273. The Oncomine TCR Beta short-read assay on an Illumina iSeq 100 was used to sequence cultures from other donors in the study. The study compared SARS-CoV-2 spike-specific CD4+ TCR repertoires before and after mRNA vaccination in COVID-19 convalescent patients and infection-naive vaccine recipients. The full study included roughly 10 COVID-19 convalescent patients and a handful of SARS-CoV-2-naive healthy vaccine recipients. What the study reported, not specific to this receptor: In healthy vaccine recipients, vaccine-induced clones were almost all SARS-CoV-2 mono-reactive, with only 1 of 255 being cross-reactive with common cold coronaviruses. The study was limited by a small number of convalescent patients, and early post-infection timepoints were lacking. Clones induced by infection and clones induced by vaccination both contracted markedly at late timepoints after vaccination, which fits with T cell responses waning over time.

The trim is 4 bases for V and 2 bases for J, with a gap of 17 bases between the germline ends. Taken from the germline V gene, the CDR1 and CDR2 loops are SGHRS and YFSETQ. The CDR3, cysteine through phenylalanine, is 16 amino acids long. The DNA shown is the 48-base CDR3, in frame from base 1. To note about this clone: Its antigen is not yet known. No much larger clone exists at a distance of one base, and base qualities are not known.

In the ViraFEST assay, PBMC were stimulated with viral peptide pools, and TCR sequencing was then used to find antigen-specific CD4+ T cell clonotypes based on their expansion. After around eleven days of culture, CD4+ T cells were isolated with the EasySep CD4+ T cell isolation kit. The absence of prior SARS-CoV-2 infection in healthy vaccine recipients was confirmed by negative nucleocapsid antibodies before and after vaccination. Over 1.5 million PBMC per well were cultured with about 10 ug/ml peptides in IMDM containing around 5.3% human AB serum, approximately 10 IU/ml IL-2 and gentamicin. On days 3 and 7, half of the culture medium was replaced with fresh IL-2-containing medium. Unless noted otherwise, every peptide stimulation condition was grown in triplicate wells. PBMC were separated from whole blood using Ficoll-Paque Plus gradient centrifugation and were then either cryopreserved at -140C or used fresh. The overlapping peptide pools covered the spike proteins of SARS-CoV-2 as well as those of the common cold coronaviruses HCoV-NL63, HCoV-OC43 and HCoV-229E. Genomic DNA was extracted from cultured CD4+ T cells with the QIAamp micro DNA kit.

To prepare the library, the immunoSEQ multiplex PCR assay was applied. DNA from the cultured and isolated CD4+ T cells underwent TCR beta CDR3 sequencing. The authors' pipeline ran thus. Non-productive TCR sequences were removed, reads were trimmed to the CDR3 region, and CDR3s of at least 7 amino acids were retained. The MANAFEST web app was used to pick out antigen-specific clonotypes by comparing their expansion in peptide wells with that in reference cultures. To be called positive, a clone needed expansion at FDR<0.05 compared with the reference and with all other wells, an odds ratio greater than 5, and a frequency greater than 0.1% in two replicate wells. A clonotype was called cross-reactive if it was significantly expanded both in SARS-CoV-2 spike wells and in at least one common cold coronavirus spike condition. CDR3 similarity was assessed by Levenshtein distance with the stringdist R package, and unrooted trees were built with ape in R 3.6.1. TCRdb stores this immuneACCESS table with in-frame sequences only. Part of the clones is absent; in the studies checked, under half of the shortfall reflects unresolved V genes, and no reason is known for the rest. Clonal size and the V and J genes are those of that table, whereas D and trimming came from the DNA. This sample comprises some 22,000 clones, more than 65% of them detected only once. The top ten constitute 20% to 30% of the sample.

The specimen comprised CD4+ T cells from PBMCs cultured with HCoV-NL63 spike peptides, sampled before COVID-19 vaccination. The label giving this sample's cell subset or site can be read as: HCoV-NL63 spike overlapping peptide pool stimulation. The receptor was isolated from a human donor who received a COVID-19 vaccine. The chain employs TRBV5-1 and TRBJ2-3; the D segment may tentatively be TRBD1 or TRBD2, each giving 6 matched bases. CDR3 sequence: CASSPRPRGPTDTQYF. The DNA sequence follows: TGCGCCAGCAGCCCCAGGCCCCGGGGGCCCACAGATACGCAGTATTTT. The full variable domain, with segments outside the CDR3 supplied by the reference TRBV5-1 and TRBJ2-3 proteins, appears as KAGVTQTPRYLIKTRGQQVTLSCSPISGHRSVSWYQQTPGQGLQFLFEYFSETQRNKGNFPGRFSGRQFSNSRSEMNVSTLELGDSALYLCASSPRPRGPTDTQYFGPGTRLTVL.